The rows below give T cell receptor beta chains drawn from one sample of a study of human T cells and chemical hapten exposure. TCRdb reanalysed the RACE reads using MiXCR and keeps one entry per CDR3 protein. The table lists about 270,000 distinct CDR3 sequences, around 7.3% of them singletons, with more than 0.95% in the top ten. Sequences were derived from whole blood, sampled in connection with sensitization to the hapten diphenylcyclopropenone (DPC). The origin of the receptors is a man younger than 30 with alopecia areata. Some clones in this sample may be carry-over from other donors' samples. CDR3s include the opening cysteine and the closing phenylalanine or tryptophan. Each record gives: clone size, V gene, J gene, D gene, CDR3 length, CDR3 DNA, CDR3 protein. A D gene is named only where the DNA matches it firmly. Some rows mark clone size as missing; the rest say once, few, many or name a class of expanded clone.

clone_size: .
v_call: TRBV7-9
j_call: TRBJ2-1
d_call: TRBD2
cdr3_length: 16
cdr3_nt: TGTGCCAGCAGCGCCGGACTAGCGGGGGTACACAATGAGCAGTTCTTC
cdr3_aa: CASSAGLAGVHNEQFF

clone_size: .
v_call: TRBV7-2
j_call: TRBJ2-3
d_call: TRBD2
cdr3_length: 16
cdr3_nt: TGTGCCAGCAGCCAAGGTAGCGGGGCCTTCACAGATACGCAGTATTTT
cdr3_aa: CASSQGSGAFTDTQYF

clone_size: few
v_call: TRBV4-3
j_call: TRBJ2-7
d_call: .
cdr3_length: 15
cdr3_nt: TGCGCCAGCAGCCAAACATACGGGGGATCCTACGAGCAGTACTTC
cdr3_aa: CASSQTYGGSYEQYF

clone_size: .
v_call: TRBV25-1
j_call: TRBJ1-1
d_call: TRBD1
cdr3_length: 16
cdr3_nt: TGTGCCAGCAGTGAATTGGCAGGGGGCGCGATCACTGAAGCTTTCTTT
cdr3_aa: CASSELAGGAITEAFF

clone_size: few
v_call: TRBV15
j_call: TRBJ2-1
d_call: .
cdr3_length: 11
cdr3_nt: TGTGCCACCAGCAGGCGGAAAGAGCAGTTCTTC
cdr3_aa: CATSRRKEQFF

clone_size: .
v_call: TRBV6-1
j_call: TRBJ2-1
d_call: .
cdr3_length: 15
cdr3_nt: TGTGCCAGCAGTGAAGCGGGGGGTCCCTACAATGAGCAGTTCTTC
cdr3_aa: CASSEAGGPYNEQFF

clone_size: .
v_call: TRBV6-6
j_call: TRBJ1-1
d_call: TRBD1
cdr3_length: 14
cdr3_nt: TGTGCCAGCAGTATCAGGGGGGTGAACACTGAAGCTTTCTTT
cdr3_aa: CASSIRGVNTEAFF

clone_size: .
v_call: TRBV6-2/TRBV6-3
j_call: TRBJ1-1
d_call: .
cdr3_length: 15
cdr3_nt: TGTGCCAGCAGTTACTCCCGAGAGGGGAACACTGAAGCTTTCTTT
cdr3_aa: CASSYSREGNTEAFF

clone_size: few
v_call: TRBV7-6
j_call: TRBJ2-1
d_call: TRBD2
cdr3_length: 15
cdr3_nt: TGTGCCAGCAGCTTATTAGCGGGGGGGCTCAATGAGCAGTTCTTC
cdr3_aa: CASSLLAGGLNEQFF

clone_size: .
v_call: TRBV3-1
j_call: TRBJ1-1
d_call: .
cdr3_length: 12
cdr3_nt: TGTGCCAGCAGCCAAAGGGAAGGTCGGGCTTTCTTT
cdr3_aa: CASSQREGRAFF

clone_size: .
v_call: TRBV10-2
j_call: TRBJ2-1
d_call: .
cdr3_length: 15
cdr3_nt: TGCGCCAGCAGTGTTGGAGGACGCTTGGTGGATGAGCAGTTCTTC
cdr3_aa: CASSVGGRLVDEQFF

clone_size: .
v_call: TRBV9
j_call: TRBJ1-1
d_call: .
cdr3_length: 14
cdr3_nt: TGTGCCAGCAGCGCAACAGGGCAGGACACTGAAGCTTTCTTT
cdr3_aa: CASSATGQDTEAFF

clone_size: many
v_call: TRBV29-1
j_call: TRBJ2-3
d_call: TRBD2
cdr3_length: 12
cdr3_nt: TGCAGCCTTGGGGAGGGCGAAGATACGCAGTATTTT
cdr3_aa: CSLGEGEDTQYF

clone_size: few
v_call: TRBV5-1
j_call: TRBJ1-2
d_call: TRBD1
cdr3_length: 14
cdr3_nt: TGCGCCAGCAGCTTGAACCAGGGGGACTATGGCTACACCTTC
cdr3_aa: CASSLNQGDYGYTF

clone_size: many
v_call: TRBV6-5
j_call: TRBJ1-1
d_call: .
cdr3_length: 16
cdr3_nt: TGTGCCAGCAGTTACGCTGATCAGATTGCCTACACTGAAGCTTTCTTT
cdr3_aa: CASSYADQIAYTEAFF

clone_size: many
v_call: TRBV29-1
j_call: TRBJ1-1
d_call: .
cdr3_length: 14
cdr3_nt: TGCAGCGTTGAAGAACAGGGCATGAACACTGAAGCTTTCTTT
cdr3_aa: CSVEEQGMNTEAFF

clone_size: few
v_call: TRBV7-7
j_call: TRBJ2-5
d_call: TRBD1
cdr3_length: 15
cdr3_nt: TGTGCCAGCAGCTTCGGGACAGGGGGTTTAGAGACCCAGTACTTC
cdr3_aa: CASSFGTGGLETQYF

clone_size: few
v_call: TRBV10-3
j_call: TRBJ1-4
d_call: .
cdr3_length: 15
cdr3_nt: TGTGCCACCGGAAGCGCCGGGACAACTAATGAAAAACTGTTTTTT
cdr3_aa: CATGSAGTTNEKLFF

clone_size: few
v_call: TRBV6-2/TRBV6-3
j_call: TRBJ2-7
d_call: TRBD1
cdr3_length: 14
cdr3_nt: TGTGCCACCCGGACAGGGATGGGTTACTACGAGCAGTACTTC
cdr3_aa: CATRTGMGYYEQYF

clone_size: few
v_call: TRBV12-3/TRBV12-4
j_call: TRBJ2-3
d_call: .
cdr3_length: 17
cdr3_nt: TGTGCCAGCAGTTTAACTCTACAAACTACTATCGGAGATACGCAGTATTTT
cdr3_aa: CASSLTLQTTIGDTQYF

clone_size: few
v_call: TRBV10-3
j_call: TRBJ2-4
d_call: .
cdr3_length: 14
cdr3_nt: TGTGCCATCAGTGAGAATATGGCCAAAAACATTCAGTACTTC
cdr3_aa: CAISENMAKNIQYF

clone_size: many
v_call: TRBV5-1
j_call: TRBJ2-1
d_call: .
cdr3_length: 14
cdr3_nt: TGCGCCAGCAGCTTGGATGCCGGAAACAATGAGCAGTTCTTC
cdr3_aa: CASSLDAGNNEQFF

clone_size: few
v_call: TRBV6-5
j_call: TRBJ2-5
d_call: .
cdr3_length: 14
cdr3_nt: TGTGCCAGCAGTCGGGCCGATGGGAGGAGGACCCAGTACTTC
cdr3_aa: CASSRADGRRTQYF

clone_size: many
v_call: TRBV20-1
j_call: TRBJ2-3
d_call: .
cdr3_length: 13
cdr3_nt: TGCAGTGCTAGAAGGAGCGGCGCAGATACGCAGTATTTT
cdr3_aa: CSARRSGADTQYF

clone_size: many
v_call: TRBV9
j_call: TRBJ2-5
d_call: .
cdr3_length: 13
cdr3_nt: TGTGCCAGCAGAGGACAGAGCCAAGAGACCCAGTACTTC
cdr3_aa: CASRGQSQETQYF

clone_size: many
v_call: TRBV4-3
j_call: TRBJ1-1
d_call: TRBD1
cdr3_length: 13
cdr3_nt: TGCGCCAGCAGCCAAGGTAGACAGGGTGAAGCTTTCTTT
cdr3_aa: CASSQGRQGEAFF

clone_size: many
v_call: TRBV11-1
j_call: TRBJ2-3
d_call: .
cdr3_length: 13
cdr3_nt: TGTGCCAGCAGCTTAGTCACCACAGATACGCAGTATTTT
cdr3_aa: CASSLVTTDTQYF

clone_size: .
v_call: TRBV12-3/TRBV12-4
j_call: TRBJ2-7
d_call: .
cdr3_length: 13
cdr3_nt: TGTGCCAGCAGCCCATCGGGACTCCACGAGCAGTACTTC
cdr3_aa: CASSPSGLHEQYF

clone_size: .
v_call: TRBV6-1
j_call: TRBJ1-5
d_call: .
cdr3_length: 15
cdr3_nt: TGTGCCAGCAGTGAAACCCCGGCAGGGGAGCAGCCCCAGCATTTT
cdr3_aa: CASSETPAGEQPQHF

clone_size: few
v_call: TRBV29-1
j_call: TRBJ1-1
d_call: .
cdr3_length: 13
cdr3_nt: TGCAGCGCGATGCTATCCTTGAACACTGAAGCTTTCTTT
cdr3_aa: CSAMLSLNTEAFF